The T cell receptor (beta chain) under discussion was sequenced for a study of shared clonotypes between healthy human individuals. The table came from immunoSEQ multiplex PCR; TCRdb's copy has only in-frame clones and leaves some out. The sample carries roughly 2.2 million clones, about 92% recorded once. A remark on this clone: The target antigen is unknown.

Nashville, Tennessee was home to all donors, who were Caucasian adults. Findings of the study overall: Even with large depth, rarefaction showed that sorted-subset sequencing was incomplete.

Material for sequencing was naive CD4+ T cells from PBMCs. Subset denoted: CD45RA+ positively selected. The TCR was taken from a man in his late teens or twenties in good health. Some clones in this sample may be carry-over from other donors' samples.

The CDR3 sequence is CASRARGINEQYF. The DNA of the CDR3 is TGTGCCAGCAGGGCCAGGGGAATCAACGAGCAGTACTTC. The genes are TRBV7-8 and TRBJ2-7; TRBD1 might be the D (6 bases). This CDR3 contains 13 residues. V was clipped by 6 bases and J by 5 bases, with 14 bases between them. The germline CDR1 and CDR2 sequences are SGHVS and FQNEAQ.